This is a list of T cell receptor beta chains from one sample in a study of tumour-infiltrating T cells in Burkitt lymphoma. Produced via immunoSEQ multiplex PCR; TCRdb's table is partial and in-frame only. The table records 5,200 or so clones, about 11% of them present only once. Material for sequencing was tumor tissue. The receptors derive from a human donor with diffuse large B-cell lymphoma. Both conserved end residues are part of each CDR3. A D gene is named only where the DNA matches it firmly. Part of the rows lack a size; the others show once, few, many or a class for expanded clones.

clone_size d_call cdr3_length j_call v_call cdr3_aa cdr3_nt
NA NA 15 TRBJ2-2 TRBV11-2 CASSFKGYNTGELFF TGTGCCAGCAGCTTTAAGGGCTACAACACCGGGGAGCTGTTTTTT
NA NA 14 TRBJ1-1 TRBV4-2 CASSAQEGRGEAFF TGTGCCAGCAGCGCCCAGGAGGGCCGAGGAGAAGCTTTCTTT
few NA 15 TRBJ1-5 TRBV5-6 CASSLATFSNQPQHF TGTGCCAGCAGCTTGGCGACGTTTAGCAATCAGCCCCAGCATTTT
few TRBD1 15 TRBJ1-6 TRBV6-1 CASSEQGETNSPLHF TGTGCCAGCAGTGAACAGGGGGAAACTAATTCACCCCTCCACTTT
NA TRBD1 14 TRBJ1-2 TRBV7-2 CASSQGAGGYGYTF TGTGCCAGCAGCCAGGGGGCAGGGGGCTATGGCTACACCTTC
NA NA 12 TRBJ1-1 TRBV28 CASSLWAAEAFF TGTGCCAGCAGTTTATGGGCAGCTGAAGCTTTCTTT
NA NA 14 TRBJ2-7 TRBV10-2 CASSDWRGSYEQYF TGCGCCAGCAGTGACTGGAGGGGAAGCTACGAGCAGTACTTC
few NA 14 TRBJ2-7 TRBV5-6 CASTTRGGPNEQYF TGTGCCAGCACTACCCGGGGAGGTCCCAACGAGCAGTACTTC
NA NA 15 TRBJ2-1 TRBV19 CASSLWGAGYNEQFF TGTGCCAGTAGCCTTTGGGGGGCGGGATACAATGAGCAGTTCTTC
NA TRBD2 15 TRBJ2-3 TRBV7-9 CASSLRASGAYTQYF TGTGCCAGCAGCTTACGAGCCAGCGGGGCATATACGCAGTATTTT
NA NA 13 TRBJ1-4 TRBV30 CAGKTGPGEKLFF TGTGCCGGAAAGACAGGTCCCGGGGAAAAACTGTTTTTT
few NA 13 TRBJ2-5 TRBV2 CASSEARRETQYF TGTGCCAGCAGTGAAGCGCGGAGGGAGACCCAGTACTTC
NA NA 11 TRBJ2-3 TRBV25-1 CAVRYTDTQYF TGTGCCGTGAGGTACACAGATACGCAGTATTTT
NA TRBD2 16 TRBJ2-7 TRBV5-1 CASSLVAGGPFYEQYF TGCGCCAGCAGCTTGGTAGCGGGGGGGCCATTTTACGAGCAGTACTTC
NA NA 13 TRBJ1-5 TRBV5-6 CASSLNADQPQHF TGTGCCAGCAGCTTGAACGCGGACCAGCCCCAGCATTTT
NA NA 15 TRBJ1-5 TRBV19 CASSIVGLGGQPQHF TGTGCCAGTAGTATAGTGGGCCTAGGAGGGCAGCCCCAGCATTTT
NA NA 14 TRBJ1-2 TRBV7-2 CASSSPSGIHGYTF TGTGCCAGCAGCTCACCATCGGGAATACACGGCTACACCTTC
NA NA 14 TRBJ1-3 TRBV2 CASSESSSGNTIYF TGTGCCAGCAGTGAATCGTCCTCTGGAAACACCATATATTTT
few NA 15 TRBJ2-6 TRBV6-5 CASSYLSSGANVLTF TGTGCCAGCAGTTATCTCAGCTCTGGGGCCAACGTCCTGACTTTC
few NA 11 TRBJ2-7 TRBV5-6 CASSFSYEQYF TGTGCCAGCAGCTTTAGCTACGAGCAGTACTTC
few TRBD1 13 TRBJ1-2 TRBV19 CASSPGQGYGYTF TGTGCCAGTAGCCCGGGACAGGGCTATGGCTACACCTTC
few NA 16 TRBJ1-2 TRBV6-6 CASSSLRGLRNYGYTF TGTGCCAGCAGTTCACTCCGGGGCCTTAGGAACTATGGCTACACCTTC
NA NA 15 TRBJ2-7 TRBV6-6 CASSYRAATSYEQYF TGTGCCAGCAGTTACCGGGCAGCTACCTCCTACGAGCAGTACTTC
few NA 13 TRBJ1-5 TRBV10-3 CAIRDGPNQPQHF TGTGCCATCAGGGACGGACCCAATCAGCCCCAGCATTTT
few NA 14 TRBJ2-7 TRBV7-2 CASSLVVGNYEQYF TGTGCCAGCAGCTTAGTCGTCGGAAACTACGAGCAGTACTTC
few NA 16 TRBJ1-3 TRBV5-6 CASSQRGTDAGNTIYF TGTGCCAGCAGCCAACGTGGGACTGACGCTGGAAACACCATATATTTT
NA NA 19 TRBJ1-2 TRBV28 CASSLFWSDPSDTNYGYTF TGTGCCAGCAGTTTATTTTGGTCGGACCCTTCCGACACAAACTATGGCTACACCTTC
few NA 16 TRBJ1-5 TRBV15 CATREGQPNSNQPQHF TGTGCCACCAGGGAGGGGCAGCCTAATAGCAATCAGCCCCAGCATTTT
NA NA 16 TRBJ2-1 TRBV14 CASSQDAGGVGDEQFF TGTGCCAGCAGCCAAGATGCCGGCGGCGTGGGTGATGAGCAGTTCTTC
few NA 15 TRBJ2-4 TRBV4-3 CASSQGYVGGNIQYF TGCGCCAGCAGCCAAGGATATGTCGGCGGGAACATTCAGTACTTC
NA NA 16 TRBJ1-2 TRBV7-9 CASSLGGTVPNYGYTF TGTGCCAGCAGCTTGGGGGGGACGGTACCTAACTATGGCTACACCTTC
NA NA 13 TRBJ1-2 TRBV29-1 CSVRRTDNYGYTF TGCAGCGTGCGGCGGACGGATAACTATGGCTACACCTTC
few NA 15 TRBJ1-2 TRBV4-1 CASGAIQRADYGYTF TGCGCCAGCGGGGCCATCCAACGGGCTGACTATGGCTACACCTTC
few NA 13 TRBJ2-5 TRBV5-6 CASSLYGSETQYF TGTGCCAGCAGCTTGTATGGCTCCGAGACCCAGTACTTC
few TRBD1 15 TRBJ2-5 TRBV6-5 CASRPGQGISETQYF TGTGCCAGCAGACCGGGACAGGGGATCTCTGAGACCCAGTACTTC
few NA 14 TRBJ2-1 TRBV6-5 CASSSLGGYNEQFF TGTGCCAGCAGTTCCTTGGGGGGATACAATGAGCAGTTCTTC
few TRBD1 14 TRBJ1-6 TRBV28 CATFRDRGNSPLHF TGTGCCACCTTCCGGGACAGGGGAAATTCACCCCTCCACTTT
NA NA 15 TRBJ1-5 TRBV19 CASSIVGEGNQPQHF TGTGCCAGTAGTATAGTGGGGGAGGGTAATCAGCCCCAGCATTTT
few NA 15 TRBJ2-1 TRBV10-1 CASSENRGGYNEQFF TGCGCCAGCAGTGAGAACAGGGGGGGTTACAATGAGCAGTTCTTC
NA NA 17 TRBJ1-3 TRBV4-1 CASSQGPLGDSGNTIYF TGCGCCAGCAGCCAAGGCCCACTCGGTGACTCTGGAAACACCATATATTTT
few TRBD1 16 TRBJ1-4 TRBV5-1 CASSLGVGQGVEKLFF TGCGCCAGCAGCTTGGGCGTTGGACAGGGAGTCGAAAAACTGTTTTTT
few TRBD1 15 TRBJ2-1 TRBV27 CASSRRDRHYNEQFF TGTGCCAGCAGTCGCCGGGACAGGCACTACAATGAGCAGTTCTTC
few NA 13 TRBJ1-1 TRBV6-6 CASSPPASPEAFF TGTGCCAGCAGTCCCCCGGCAAGTCCTGAAGCTTTCTTT
NA NA 15 TRBJ1-2 TRBV7-8 CASSLMTAPGYGYTF TGTGCCAGCAGCCTAATGACAGCCCCGGGATATGGCTACACCTTC
NA NA 13 TRBJ2-7 TRBV6-5 CASGSGPTGEQYF TGTGCCAGCGGTTCGGGGCCTACGGGGGAGCAGTACTTC
NA NA 15 TRBJ1-1 TRBV6-5 CASRHGPGRNTEAFF TGTGCCAGCAGACACGGTCCAGGGCGGAACACTGAAGCTTTCTTT
NA NA 13 TRBJ1-1 TRBV6-5 CASKGVRQFEAFF TGTGCCAGCAAAGGCGTACGGCAGTTTGAAGCTTTCTTT
NA NA 14 TRBJ1-1 TRBV9 CASSVLGDNTEAFF TGTGCCAGCAGCGTTCTAGGGGACAACACTGAAGCTTTCTTT
few NA 13 TRBJ1-2 TRBV7-9 CASSTGLNYGYTF TGTGCCAGCAGCACCGGCTTAAACTATGGCTACACCTTC
NA NA 12 TRBJ1-5 TRBV10-1 CASSAGNQPQHF TGCGCCAGCAGTGCAGGCAATCAGCCCCAGCATTTT
NA TRBD1 16 TRBJ1-2 TRBV4-2 CASSPYGQGANYGYTF TGTGCCAGCAGCCCATACGGACAGGGGGCAAACTATGGCTACACCTTC
few NA 13 TRBJ1-1 TRBV19 CASGYSSNTEAFF TGTGCCAGTGGCTACAGCTCGAACACTGAAGCTTTCTTT